Below are 21 T cell receptor beta chains sequenced from a single sample in a study of blood T cell repertoires in COVID-19. The table came from immunoSEQ multiplex PCR; TCRdb's copy has only in-frame clones and leaves some out. The data contain roughly 250,000 clones, about 83% of them singletons. The sample comprised PBMCs or T cells enriched from blood (not recorded which). These receptors all stem from a woman in her forties who had been exposed to COVID-19.

The rearrangement joins TRBV6-2 or TRBV6-3 to TRBJ2-6; 7 nucleotides match TRBD1. The V gene's germline CDR1 is MNHEY and CDR2 SVGEGT. Trimming at V came to 5 bases and at J to 0 bases, leaving 10 bases not matched to a gene. This CDR3 has 18 amino acids. In DNA form, the CDR3 reads TGTGCCAGCAGTAAGAACCGGGACAGCACCTCTGGGGCCAACGTCCTGACTTTC. It codes for CASSKNRDSTSGANVLTF.

The rearrangement joins TRBV25-1 to TRBJ1-1, with D tentatively TRBD1 (5 bases). V lost 1 base and J lost 6, with 12 bases in between. The CDR3 totals 14 residues. Germline lookup yields CDR1 MGHDK and CDR2 SYGVNS. The CDR3 is CASSEWQGYAEAFF. CDR3 DNA sequence: TGTGCCAGCAGTGAATGGCAGGGCTATGCTGAAGCTTTCTTT.

This CDR3 reads CATSNRIETQYF. DNA of the CDR3: TGTGCCACCAGCAACAGAATAGAGACCCAGTACTTC. The chain links TRBV15 to TRBJ2-5; D uncertain. The CDR3 length is 12 residues. CDR1 LNHNV and CDR2 YYDKDF come from the germline V gene (reference sequence). V dropped 4 bases and J dropped 4 bases, with 7 bases sitting between them.

This rearrangement joins TRBV11-2 to TRBJ2-7, with 11 bases aligning to TRBD1. The CDR3 runs to 14 residues. J was trimmed by 2 bases and V by 5 bases; bases with no gene match: 2. Germline CDR1 SGHAT, CDR2 FQNNGV. For the CDR3, the DNA is TGTGCCAGCAGCCCGGACAGGGGGCCCTACGAGCAGTACTTC. This translates into CASSPDRGPYEQYF.

This sequence joins TRBV7-2 and TRBJ1-2; perhaps TRBD1 as D (6 bases). CDR3 size: 14 residues. Germline assignment: CDR1 SGHTA and CDR2 FQGNSA. V lost 3 bases to trimming and J lost 5 bases, with 13 bases between them. The CDR3 protein is CASSFRGEGYGYTF. CDR3 coding DNA: TGTGCCAGCAGCTTCAGGGGAGAAGGGTATGGCTACACCTTC.

The chain uses TRBV2 and TRBJ2-1; 12 positions agree with TRBD2. This CDR3 has 15 amino acids. V dropped 4 bases and J dropped 4; count of bases not matched to a gene: 2. The germline CDR1 and CDR2 sequences are SNHLY and FYNNEI. CDR3 sequence: CASSATSGGYNEQFF. DNA for the CDR3: TGTGCCAGCAGTGCGACTAGCGGGGGTTACAATGAGCAGTTCTTC.

The chain couples TRBV7-9 to TRBJ1-4; 8 nucleotides match TRBD1. The V gene end was trimmed by 3 bases and the J gene end by 6 bases; junction bases not matched to a gene: 3. The CDR3 extends over 14 amino acids. Germline lookup yields CDR1 SEHNR and CDR2 FQNEAQ (reference sequence). CDR3 DNA sequence: TGTGCCAGCAGCTTGACAGGGGTGGATGAAAAACTGTTTTTT. Translating it yields CASSLTGVDEKLFF.

The chain uses TRBV19 and TRBJ2-3, with 7 positions matching TRBD1. CDR3 length: 14 residues. Per the germline V gene, CDR1 is LNHDA and CDR2 is SQIVND (reference sequence). V lost 8 bases and J lost 2; bases outside the gene matches: 7. As DNA, the CDR3 is TGTGCCAGTGGAAACAGGGGACACACAGATACGCAGTATTTT. This gives the protein CASGNRGHTDTQYF.

For this clone: Other DNA sequences in the sample encode the same CDR3. This chain connects TRBV4-2 to TRBJ2-2; 9 nucleotides agree with TRBD1. V lost 1 base and J lost 1; bases outside the gene matches: 1. The V gene's germline CDR1 is LGHNA and CDR2 YNFKEQ. The CDR3 has 16 amino acids. DNA for the CDR3: TGTGCCAGCAGCCAAGCGGGACAGGGGAACACCGGGGAGCTGTTTTTT. Translated, it gives CASSQAGQGNTGELFF.

The chain couples TRBV19 to TRBJ1-1; the D is unclear. Germline CDR1 is LNHDA and CDR2 is SQIVND (reference sequence). The length of the CDR3 is 13 residues. With 5 bases removed from V and 4 bases from J, the gap between germline ends came to 11 bases. CDR3 DNA sequence: TGTGCCAGTAGTCGTCGCGCGGTCACTGAAGCTTTCTTT. Translated, it gives CASSRRAVTEAFF.

The chain joins TRBV5-4 to TRBJ2-3; 8 bases agree with TRBD2. Germline trimming cut 4 bases from V and 7 bases from J; bases unmatched to any gene: 14. Germline lookup yields CDR1 SGHNT and CDR2 YYREEE (reference sequence). This CDR3 is built from 16 residues. The DNA of the CDR3 is TGTGCCAGCAGCCCCGACTGGGCGGGGGGCGGAAATACGCAGTATTTT. As protein: CASSPDWAGGGNTQYF.

The chain has TRBV4-1 and TRBJ2-2, with 10 bases identical to TRBD2. The CDR3 totals 16 residues. The J segment lost 1 base and the V segment lost 2 bases, leaving 1 base of the junction unmatched. Germline V gene lookup returns CDR1 MGHRA and CDR2 YSYEKL. The CDR3 sequence: CASSQRTSGNTGELFF. The DNA for the CDR3 is TGCGCCAGCAGCCAACGGACTAGCGGGAACACCGGGGAGCTGTTTTTT.

This chain connects TRBV12-5 to TRBJ2-3; D call uncertain. This CDR3 spans 12 amino acids. CDR1 is LGHNT, CDR2 FRNRAP, per germline. Trimming removed 5 bases at V and 13 bases at J, with 16 bases between. The CDR3 reads CASGLTQSWKYF. CDR3 DNA: TGTGCTAGTGGTCTCACACAGAGCTGGAAGTATTTT.

This clone was observed a handful of times. V usage is TRBV28 and J usage is TRBJ2-4; TRBD1 matches at 7 bases. The CDR3 loop spans 18 amino acids. With 5 bases clipped from V and 1 base from J, the junction kept 14 bases outside the gene matches. CDR1 is MDHEN, CDR2 SYDVKM, per germline. CDR3 DNA sequence: TGTGCCAGCAGTCCAAGGGGCTTAGGGGGCCGGGCCAAAAACATTCAGTACTTC. Its translation is CASSPRGLGGRAKNIQYF.

CDR3 in amino acids: CASSSPIQGAFGELFF. DNA for the CDR3: TGTGCCAGCAGCTCCCCGATACAGGGGGCATTCGGGGAGCTGTTTTTT. The chain carries TRBV7-9 and TRBJ2-2, with TRBD1 matching over 9 bases. This CDR3 is built from 16 residues. The germline CDR1 and CDR2 sequences are SEHNR and FQNEAQ (reference sequence). Trimming at V came to 4 bases and at J to 7 bases, leaving 10 bases not matched to a gene.

This clone was found a few times. V usage is TRBV12-3 or TRBV12-4 and J usage is TRBJ1-2; 9 bases agree with TRBD1. With 6 bases clipped from V and 3 bases from J, the junction kept 2 bases outside the gene matches. CDR3 length: 13 amino acids. The CDR3 DNA sequence: TGTGCCAGCAGCCGGGACAGGGACTATGGCTACACCTTC. This sequence encodes CASSRDRDYGYTF.

This clone was counted a single time. The gene calls are TRBV2 and TRBJ1-1; D possibly corresponds to TRBD1 (5 bases). This CDR3 contains 12 residues. Deletions cut 5 bases from V and 8 bases from J, with 12 bases between. The germline V gene encodes CDR1 SNHLY and CDR2 FYNNEI. CDR3 protein: CASSFDRSEAFF. The CDR3 nucleotides are TGTGCCAGCAGTTTTGACAGATCGGAAGCTTTCTTT.

This chain uses TRBV30 with TRBJ1-4; TRBD1 agrees at 11 bases. In germline, CDR1 is GTSNPN, CDR2 SVGIG (reference sequence). J lost 3 bases, V lost 1 base, and 1 base had no gene match. The CDR3 is 15 residues long. CDR3 sequence (DNA): TGTGCCTGGAGTGAGGGACAGGGGGCTAATGAAAAACTGTTTTTT. Protein sequence: CAWSEGQGANEKLFF.

The chain recombines TRBV7-3 with TRBJ2-1; 11 bases are a match to TRBD2. V lost 1 base and J lost 4; bases outside the gene matches: 0. Germline CDR1 SGHTA, CDR2 FQGTGA. The CDR3 totals 15 residues. The CDR3 region has the DNA TGTGCCAGCAGCTTAAGGACTAGCGGGTACAATGAGCAGTTCTTC. This gives the protein CASSLRTSGYNEQFF. The whole variable domain, remainder taken from reference TRBV7-3 and TRBJ2-1, is GAGVSQTPSNKVTEKGKYVELRCDPISGHTALYWYRQSLGQGPEFLIYFQGTGAADDSGLPNDRFFAVRPEGSVSTLKIQRTERGDSAVYLCASSLRTSGYNEQFFGPGTRLTVL.

The V and J genes are TRBV5-4 and TRBJ1-2, with D possibly TRBD1 on 6 matching bases. With 0 bases removed from V and 4 bases from J, the gap between germline ends came to 16 bases. Germline lookup yields CDR1 SGHNT and CDR2 YYREEE (reference sequence). The CDR3 is made up of 16 amino acids. CDR3 protein: CASSLAEGQAGYGYTF. In DNA form, the CDR3 reads TGTGCCAGCAGCTTGGCCGAGGGACAAGCAGGCTATGGCTACACCTTC.

The J gene is TRBJ1-6, the V gene TRBV27, with 8 bases fitting TRBD1. This CDR3 contains 17 residues. V was pared by 5 bases and J by 5 bases, with 11 bases of the junction left unmatched. Germline values: CDR1 MNHEY, CDR2 SMNVEV (reference sequence). The chain's CDR3 is CASSRPPGGLHNSPLHF. The DNA for the CDR3 is TGTGCCAGCAGTCGCCCCCCAGGGGGCCTCCATAATTCACCCCTCCACTTT.